One and the same sample provided the 17 T cell receptor beta chains below, sequenced in a study of shared clonotypes between healthy human individuals. Produced via immunoSEQ multiplex PCR; TCRdb's table is partial and in-frame only. The sample consists of about 2.4 million clones, over 85% of them appearing once. Sample: naive CD4+ T cells from PBMCs. Subset defined: CD45RA+ positively selected. The receptors shown here come from a man in his late teens or twenties in good health. Some clones in this sample may be carry-over from other donors' samples.

The chain uses TRBV6-1 and TRBJ1-1; no clear D gene. This CDR3 comprises 15 residues. Deletions cut 2 bases from V and 1 base from J, with 11 bases between. The germline gives CDR1 MNHNS, CDR2 SASEGT. CDR3 residues: CASSESPGPNTEAFF. CDR3 DNA: TGTGCCAGCAGTGAATCTCCGGGCCCGAACACTGAAGCTTTCTTT.

The chain couples TRBV30 to TRBJ2-1; unclear D gene. Per germline, CDR1 GTSNPN and CDR2 SVGIG (reference sequence). This CDR3 comprises 12 residues. Trimming cost V 1 base and J 9 bases, with 10 bases left between them. This CDR3 is CAWSAWVGEQFF. CDR3 sequence (DNA): TGTGCCTGGAGTGCCTGGGTTGGTGAGCAGTTCTTC. Full variable domain (outside the CDR3, taken from reference TRBV30 and TRBJ2-1): SQTIHQWPATLVQPVGSPLSLECTVEGTSNPNLYWYRQAAGRGLQLLFYSVGIGQISSEVPQNLSASRPQDRQFILSSKKLLLSDSGFYLCAWSAWVGEQFFGPGTRLTVL.

The chain joins TRBV19 to TRBJ1-3, with a tentative D call TRBD1 (5 bases). V lost 3 bases and J 0 bases, leaving 21 bases between the germline ends. The germline CDR1 and CDR2 sequences are LNHDA and SQIVND (reference sequence). CDR3 length: 19 amino acids. CDR3 coding DNA: TGTGCCAGTAGTATTAGTTTTTTTCGCAGGGTGGACTCTGGAAACACCATATATTTT. Its translation is CASSISFFRRVDSGNTIYF.

This rearrangement joins TRBV7-3 to TRBJ2-1; TRBD1 matches at 7 bases. The CDR3 totals 14 residues. Germline trimming cut 5 bases from V and 5 bases from J; bases unmatched to any gene: 6. Germline V lookup: CDR1 SGHTA, CDR2 FQGTGA. The CDR3 DNA is TGTGCCAGCAGCCCTCGGGACAGACACAATGAGCAGTTCTTC. It yields the protein CASSPRDRHNEQFF. The complete variable domain, with remaining parts taken from reference TRBV7-3 and TRBJ2-1, reads GAGVSQTPSNKVTEKGKYVELRCDPISGHTALYWYRQSLGQGPEFLIYFQGTGAADDSGLPNDRFFAVRPEGSVSTLKIQRTERGDSAVYLCASSPRDRHNEQFFGPGTRLTVL.

This chain uses TRBV7-6 with TRBJ2-5; weak D call: TRBD2 (6 bases). The CDR3 is made up of 14 amino acids. V dropped 1 base and J dropped 3 bases, with 9 bases sitting between them. Per the germline V gene, CDR1 is SGHVS and CDR2 is FNYEAQ. This chain's CDR3 is CASSLGDSKETQYF. In DNA, the CDR3 is TGTGCCAGCAGCTTAGGGGACTCCAAAGAGACCCAGTACTTC.

V usage is TRBV5-1 and J usage is TRBJ1-3; D gene unclear. With 0 bases removed from V and 0 bases from J, the gap between germline ends came to 10 bases. Per germline, CDR1 SGHRS and CDR2 YFSETQ. The CDR3 loop spans 16 amino acids. In DNA, the CDR3 is TGCGCCAGCAGCTTGGATACAGACCGCTCTGGAAACACCATATATTTT. Protein: CASSLDTDRSGNTIYF.

The chain has TRBV4-1 and TRBJ1-1; D perhaps matches TRBD1 (6 bases). Germline V gives CDR1 MGHRA, CDR2 YSYEKL. The CDR3 spans 14 residues. The V and J ends lost 4 bases and 2 bases respectively, with 11 bases between them. This CDR3 is CASSPGGINTEAFF. As DNA, the CDR3 is TGCGCCAGCAGCCCCGGGGGCATCAACACTGAAGCTTTCTTT.

The chain couples TRBV29-1 to TRBJ2-2; TRBD2 matches at 9 bases. CDR1 and CDR2 from the germline V gene are SQVTM and ANQGSEA. The CDR3 runs 14 residues. V lost 4 bases, J lost 4 bases, and 4 bases stayed unmatched. The CDR3 DNA reads TGCAGCGTTGGTAGCGGGAGACCCACCGGGGAGCTGTTTTTT. Translation: CSVGSGRPTGELFF.

The rearrangement links TRBV18 to TRBJ2-6; possibly TRBD1 for D (5 bases). Trimming left V 1 base short and J 0 bases short, with 10 bases between. CDR3 size: 17 residues. Germline-derived CDR1 and CDR2 are KGHSH and LQKENI. CDR3 DNA sequence: TGTGCCAGCTCACCACGGGGCGGCCCCTCTGGGGCCAACGTCCTGACTTTC. Its translation: CASSPRGGPSGANVLTF.

The rearrangement joins TRBV18 to TRBJ2-1; 7 bases agree with TRBD2. There are 14 residues in the CDR3. With V trimmed by 0 bases and J by 8 bases, 4 bases remained unmatched. The germline gives CDR1 KGHSH, CDR2 LQKENI. CDR3 amino acids: CASSPPGGFHEQFF. The CDR3 DNA reads as TGTGCCAGCTCACCACCGGGAGGGTTCCATGAGCAGTTCTTC. The full variable domain, its missing parts supplied by reference TRBV18 and TRBJ2-1, is NAGVMQNPRHLVRRRGQEARLRCSPMKGHSHVYWYRQLPEEGLKFMVYLQKENIIDESGMPKERFSAEFPKEGPSILRIQQVVRGDSAAYFCASSPPGGFHEQFFGPGTRLTVL.

A note on this clone: Other DNA sequences in the same sample also yield this CDR3. The CDR3 nucleotides are TGTGCCAGCAGCTTAGCCGGCGCAGATACGCAGTATTTT. Translating it yields CASSLAGADTQYF. The chain joins TRBV11-2 to TRBJ2-3; D is undetermined. CDR1 and CDR2 (germline): SGHAT, FQNNGV. The V end lost 1 base, the J end lost 4 bases, and 6 bases lay between the germline ends. This CDR3 spans 13 amino acids.

To note about this clone: The sample carries other DNA sequences with the same CDR3. In DNA, the CDR3 is TGTGCCAGCAGTTACAGCCAAAACACTGAAGCTTTCTTT. Translated: CASSYSQNTEAFF. The chain is built from TRBV6-5 and TRBJ1-1; D ambiguous. Germline CDR1 is MNHEY and CDR2 is SVGAGI. Trimming shortened V by 2 bases and J by 2 bases, and 6 bases separated the two germline ends. The length of the CDR3 is 13 residues.

This rearrangement joins TRBV6-5 to TRBJ2-4, with D perhaps given as TRBD1 or TRBD2 (5 bases each). Germline V CDR1 and CDR2: MNHEY, SVGAGI. This CDR3 region has 11 residues. V lost 6 bases and J 7 bases, leaving 7 bases between the germline ends. As DNA, the CDR3 is TGTGCCAGCAGGGGGACGAACATTCAGTACTTC. Protein product: CASRGTNIQYF.

The V and J genes are TRBV29-1 and TRBJ2-4, with D possibly TRBD1 on 5 matching bases. Deletions cut 6 bases from V and 0 bases from J, with 9 bases between. Germline CDR1 SQVTM, CDR2 ANQGSEA. CDR3 length: 13 residues. CDR3 in amino acids: CSVQGLAKNIQYF. As DNA, the CDR3 is TGCAGCGTCCAGGGATTAGCCAAAAACATTCAGTACTTC. Variable domain in full (rest from reference TRBV29-1 and TRBJ2-4): SAVISQKPSRDICQRGTSLTIQCQVDSQVTMMFWYRQQPGQSLTLIATANQGSEATYESGFVIDKFPISRPNLTFSTLTVSNMSPEDSSIYLCSVQGLAKNIQYFGAGTRLSVL.

This chain connects TRBV7-9 to TRBJ2-5, with a possible D match to TRBD1 (5 bases). Germline CDR1 SEHNR, CDR2 FQNEAQ (reference sequence). The CDR3 contains 13 residues. V was trimmed by 5 bases and J by 5 bases, leaving 12 bases between them. The CDR3, as DNA: TGTGCCAGCAGCGCACTGGGGCGGGAGACCCAGTACTTC. Encoded protein: CASSALGRETQYF.

The CDR3 loop is CASSQDRERTGNTIYF. DNA of the CDR3: TGTGCCAGCAGCCAAGACCGGGAGAGGACTGGAAACACCATATATTTT. The V and J genes are TRBV14 and TRBJ1-3; D unresolved. V was cut by 0 bases and J by 2 bases, with 11 bases left in between. CDR1 is SGHDN, CDR2 FVKESK, per germline. The CDR3 extends over 16 amino acids.

The rearrangement joins TRBV7-8 to TRBJ2-1; D call uncertain. This CDR3 has 13 amino acids. Germline CDR1 is SGHVS and CDR2 is FQNEAQ. V was shortened by 1 base and J by 14 bases, with 15 bases between the two germline ends. The CDR3 nucleotides read TGTGCCAGCAGCTTAGAATTTACTGGAGTGGAGTTCTTC. Protein sequence: CASSLEFTGVEFF.